The clone carrying this T cell receptor (beta chain) came up many times. Its matching antigen is unknown. The V end lost 2 bases, the J end lost 0 bases, and 16 bases lay between the germline ends. CDR3 size: 18 residues. Germline lookup yields CDR1 KGHDR and CDR2 SFDVKD. These data originate in a study of T cells in Graves' hyperthyroidism and ophthalmopathy. Study-wide context: Staff took peripheral blood when the initial diagnosis was made, before any treatment began.

RNA transcripts provided the source from which TCR beta CDR3 regions were amplified. The TCR CDR3 first-round RT-PCR relied on the HTBI primer set. TCRdb reanalysed the multiplex PCR reads using MiXCR and keeps one entry per CDR3 protein. The table lists 450,000 to 650,000 distinct CDR3 sequences, 12% to 15% of them singletons, with roughly 7% in the top ten. Study results and limitations: Model-based prediction identified ophthalmopathy a median 6.5 months prior to its onset. Most clonotypes expanded in thyroid above 0.001 were likewise present in blood.

With duration under 3 months, ophthalmopathy was active: Clinical Activity Score at least 3, NOSPECS at least 4. Material for sequencing was blood. This receptor was taken from a woman aged 18-29 years with Graves' ophthalmopathy. The J gene is TRBJ2-1, the V gene TRBV24-1; D gene unclear. The CDR3 region has the DNA TGTGCCACCAGTGATTCGTTCGTTACTTCAAGCTCCTACAATGAGCAGTTCTTC. It translates to CATSDSFVTSSSYNEQFF.